This is a list of T cell receptor beta chains from one sample in a study of blood T cell repertoires in COVID-19. The repertoire was sequenced with immunoSEQ multiplex PCR; TCRdb's copy has only in-frame clones and lacks some. The sample yields 280,000 or so clones, around 89% seen once. Specimen: PBMCs or T cells enriched from blood (not recorded which). The receptors shown here come from a woman aged 18-29 years with acute COVID-19. CDR3s include the opening cysteine and the closing phenylalanine or tryptophan. D genes are given only for firm matches. Size values are once, few and many counts, or a class for expanded clones, and some rows have none.

j_gene | d_gene | abundance | v_gene | CDR3aa | CDR3nt
TRBJ2-7 | TRBD2 | - | TRBV29-1 | CSVELLAGDEQYF | TGCAGCGTTGAACTACTAGCGGGAGACGAGCAGTACTTC
TRBJ2-3 | - | - | TRBV28 | CASSSLFRAQYF | TGTGCCAGCAGTTCCCTCTTCCGGGCGCAGTATTTT
TRBJ2-1 | TRBD1 | once | TRBV9 | CASSVGDRARGEQFF | TGTGCCAGCAGCGTAGGGGACAGGGCCCGGGGTGAGCAGTTCTTC
TRBJ1-5 | TRBD1 | few | TRBV4-1 | CASSQPGQGRGLNQPQHF | TGCGCCAGCAGCCAACCTGGACAGGGTCGAGGCCTAAATCAGCCCCAGCATTTT
TRBJ1-1 | - | - | TRBV6-6 | CASSYGAGTLNTEAFF | TGTGCCAGCAGTTACGGGGCAGGGACTCTCAACACTGAAGCTTTCTTT
TRBJ1-6 | - | - | TRBV10-3 | CAISAQADSPLHF | TGTGCCATCAGTGCACAGGCGGATTCACCCCTCCACTTT
TRBJ2-1 | - | - | TRBV7-2 | CASSLVGGGDEQFF | TGTGCCAGCAGCTTAGTGGGGGGGGGCGATGAGCAGTTCTTC
TRBJ2-7 | TRBD1 | - | TRBV28 | CASSPTPRWGQSTYEQYF | TGTGCCAGCAGTCCCACTCCTCGGTGGGGACAGAGCACCTACGAGCAGTACTTC
TRBJ2-3 | TRBD2 | - | TRBV10-3 | CAISESTRGLADPLSTDTQYF | TGTGCCATCAGTGAGTCGACTCGGGGACTAGCGGATCCCCTTAGCACAGATACGCAGTATTTT
TRBJ1-2 | TRBD1 | - | TRBV28 | CASSLPSGGGYTF | TGTGCCAGCAGTTTACCCTCAGGGGGAGGCTACACCTTC
TRBJ2-1 | - | - | TRBV19 | CASSPLGLVGNNEQFF | TGTGCCAGTAGTCCATTGGGGCTAGTGGGTAACAATGAGCAGTTCTTC
TRBJ1-1 | TRBD1 | - | TRBV5-4 | CASSLLSGGDAEAFF | TGTGCCAGCAGTTTACTCTCAGGGGGCGACGCTGAAGCTTTCTTT
TRBJ2-1 | - | - | TRBV5-6 | CASSLALEGSYNEQFF | TGTGCCAGCAGCTTGGCACTAGAAGGCTCCTACAATGAGCAGTTCTTC
TRBJ1-1 | TRBD1 | - | TRBV18 | CASSGRQGRSTEAFF | TGTGCCAGCTCAGGACGACAGGGAAGGAGTACTGAAGCTTTCTTT
TRBJ2-7 | TRBD2 | - | TRBV7-9 | CASSLGLAGPPYEQYF | TGTGCCAGCAGCTTAGGGCTAGCGGGACCTCCCTACGAGCAGTACTTC
TRBJ2-7 | TRBD2 | - | TRBV7-9 | CASSVGEGEQYF | TGTGCCAGCAGTGTCGGGGAGGGCGAGCAGTACTTC
TRBJ1-6 | TRBD1 | - | TRBV28 | CASSADRANSPLHF | TGTGCCAGCAGTGCGGACAGGGCGAATTCACCCCTCCACTTT
TRBJ2-3 | TRBD1 | once | TRBV7-6 | CASSLAPVTGKGTDTQYF | TGTGCCAGCAGCTTAGCCCCGGTGACAGGGAAAGGGACAGATACGCAGTATTTT
TRBJ2-7 | - | once | TRBV5-1 | CASSLVASAQMEQYF | TGCGCCAGCAGCTTGGTTGCGTCCGCTCAAATGGAGCAGTACTTC
TRBJ2-7 | - | - | TRBV6-2/TRBV6-3 | CASSYSISGETTYEQYF | TGTGCCAGCAGTTACTCGATTTCAGGCGAAACGACCTACGAGCAGTACTTC
TRBJ2-7 | - | - | TRBV6-5 | CASRTPRGSSYEQYF | TGTGCCAGCAGGACCCCCAGGGGTTCCTCCTACGAGCAGTACTTC
TRBJ2-1 | TRBD1 | - | TRBV11-2 | CASQGQANLIFF | TGTGCCAGCCAAGGACAGGCCAATTTAATTTTCTTC
TRBJ1-1 | - | - | TRBV11-2 | CASSLIGGSGTEAFF | TGTGCCAGCAGCTTAATCGGGGGGTCGGGGACTGAAGCTTTCTTT
TRBJ1-2 | TRBD1 | - | TRBV27 | CASSPRTGGGGYTF | TGTGCCAGCAGTCCAAGGACAGGGGGAGGAGGCTACACCTTC
TRBJ1-5 | - | once | TRBV2 | CASSDPGYSNQPQHF | TGTGCCAGCAGTGATCCGGGGTATAGCAATCAGCCCCAGCATTTT
TRBJ2-7 | TRBD2 | - | TRBV28 | CASSHLAGGGTEQYF | TGTGCCAGCAGTCACTTAGCGGGAGGGGGTACCGAGCAGTACTTC
TRBJ1-5 | - | - | TRBV19 | CASSPDRGSNQPQHF | TGTGCCAGTAGCCCGGACAGAGGTAGCAATCAGCCCCAGCATTTT
TRBJ2-1 | TRBD2 | few | TRBV5-6 | CASSPELALSYNEQFF | TGTGCCAGCAGCCCCGAACTAGCGTTATCCTACAATGAGCAGTTCTTC
TRBJ2-7 | TRBD2 | - | TRBV4-1 | CASSHYPGLAGVREQYF | TGCGCCAGCAGCCATTACCCGGGACTAGCGGGAGTAAGGGAGCAGTACTTC
TRBJ2-3 | - | - | TRBV6-5 | CASSYGGAGSTQYF | TGTGCCAGCAGTTACGGGGGGGCTGGGAGTACGCAGTATTTT
TRBJ1-5 | TRBD1 | - | TRBV28 | CASSRQGISTGNQPQHF | TGTGCCAGCTCCAGACAGGGGATTTCTACGGGCAATCAGCCCCAGCATTTT
TRBJ1-5 | - | - | TRBV28 | CASSRTNQPQHF | TGTGCCAGCAGTCGAACAAATCAGCCCCAGCATTTT
TRBJ2-7 | - | - | TRBV15 | CATSEGGAGLTYEQYF | TGTGCCACCAGCGAAGGCGGGGCGGGGTTGACCTACGAGCAGTACTTC
TRBJ2-7 | - | - | TRBV29-1 | CSVEVGGTPSPEQYF | TGCAGCGTTGAAGTGGGTGGGACACCCTCCCCCGAGCAGTACTTC
TRBJ1-4 | - | once | TRBV21-1 | CASSLEGGPGGGGRSEKLFF | TGTGCCAGCAGCCTAGAAGGGGGCCCTGGGGGCGGAGGGAGAAGTGAAAAACTGTTTTTT
TRBJ2-2 | - | - | TRBV24-1 | CATRGGGGAGELFF | TGTGCCACCAGAGGGGGGGGCGGCGCCGGGGAGCTGTTTTTT
TRBJ1-1 | TRBD1 | once | TRBV4-1 | CASSPQGLTEAFF | TGCGCCAGCAGCCCACAGGGGCTAACTGAAGCTTTCTTT
TRBJ1-1 | - | - | TRBV11-3 | CASSLDRATEAFF | TGTGCCAGCAGCTTAGACAGGGCTACTGAAGCTTTCTTT
TRBJ2-1 | - | - | TRBV11-2 | CASSLGTGDEQFF | TGTGCCAGCAGCTTAGGCACCGGTGATGAGCAGTTCTTC
TRBJ2-1 | - | once | TRBV27 | CASSLFPSFNEQFF | TGTGCCAGCAGTTTATTCCCTAGTTTCAATGAGCAGTTCTTC
TRBJ2-1 | - | - | TRBV5-4 | CASSSRVSRDLHEQFF | TGTGCCAGCAGCAGCAGGGTCTCCCGCGACCTCCATGAGCAGTTCTTC
TRBJ1-1 | - | - | TRBV29-1 | CSVDRNTEAFF | TGCAGCGTTGACAGGAACACTGAAGCTTTCTTT
TRBJ1-1 | TRBD1 | - | TRBV18 | CASSIDRGPLNTEAFF | TGTGCCAGCTCAATCGACAGGGGGCCTTTGAACACTGAAGCTTTCTTT
TRBJ1-6 | TRBD1 | once | TRBV4-3 | CASSQGTGLYSPLHF | TGCGCCAGCAGCCAAGGGACAGGGTTATATTCACCCCTCCACTTT
TRBJ2-2 | TRBD2 | - | TRBV5-1 | CASSTTSGRVAGELFF | TGCGCCAGCAGCACCACTAGCGGGAGAGTTGCCGGGGAGCTGTTTTTT
TRBJ1-1 | TRBD1 | - | TRBV13 | CASSPRDRDAEAFF | TGTGCCAGCAGCCCACGGGACAGGGACGCTGAAGCTTTCTTT
TRBJ2-6 | - | - | TRBV7-5 | CVRSLVSGRPSDCSGANVLTF | TGTGTCAGAAGTCTAGTCTCTGGCAGACCCTCTGATTGCTCTGGGGCCAACGTCCTGACTTTC
TRBJ2-7 | TRBD1 | - | TRBV6-6 | CASSYHRGRHYEQYF | TGTGCCAGCAGTTACCACAGGGGTCGACATTACGAGCAGTACTTC
TRBJ1-6 | TRBD1 | - | TRBV5-1 | CASQTGSGSPLHF | TGCGCCAGTCAGACAGGGTCAGGTTCACCCCTCCACTTT